This passage covers 26 T cell receptor beta chains from one sample sequenced in a study of read filtering for tumor transcriptome and immune sequencing. From 350 to 500 ng of RNA, a library with molecular barcoded alpha/delta and beta/gamma adaptors was made. TCRdb processed the reads anew with MiXCR; each CDR3 protein has one entry. The sample lists some 140,000 distinct CDR3 sequences, roughly an eighth occurring once. The specimen was a population of CD138-negative cells sorted from bone marrow. The receptors were gathered from a donor at least 40 years old with multiple myeloma.

As concerns this clonotype: A much larger clone sits a single nucleotide away, making a read error possible. The chain couples TRBV20-1 to TRBJ1-3, with D unclear. This CDR3 is 12 amino acids long. Trimming left V 6 bases short and J 10 bases short, with 16 bases between. The germline CDR1 and CDR2 sequences are DFQATT and SNEGSKA (reference sequence). The CDR3 sequence: CSAKRGAGTIYF. As DNA, the CDR3 is TGCAGTGCCAAGAGAGGCGCGGGAACCATATATTTT.

Ten or more counts support this clonotype. The chain carries TRBV27 and TRBJ1-5, with D tentatively TRBD1 (6 bases). V was trimmed by 0 bases and J by 4 bases, leaving 10 bases between them. The CDR3 consists of 15 residues. The germline V gene has CDR1 MNHEY and CDR2 SMNVEV (reference sequence). The CDR3 region is CASSLSWGANQPQHF. In DNA, the CDR3 is TGTGCCAGCAGTTTATCTTGGGGGGCTAATCAGCCCCAGCATTTT.

As to this clonotype: Given a much more abundant clone one base away, this may be a read error. The chain joins TRBV7-3 to TRBJ2-3; 7 nucleotides line up with TRBD2. The CDR3 has 16 residues. Germline CDR1 and CDR2: SGHTA and FQGTGA. The CDR3 sequence: CASSLWASGSTDAQYF. The CDR3 region has the DNA TGTGCCAGCAGCTTATGGGCTAGCGGTAGCACAGATGCGCAGTATTTT.

The V gene is TRBV30, the J gene TRBJ2-6; no clear D gene. V was clipped by 0 bases and J by 1 base, with 22 bases between them. Germline lookup yields CDR1 GTSNPN and CDR2 SVGIG (reference sequence). This CDR3 has 20 residues. The CDR3: CAWSVSQESRGWSGANVLTF. The CDR3 region has the DNA TGTGCCTGGAGTGTAAGTCAGGAGAGCCGTGGCTGGTCTGGGGCCAACGTCCTGACTTTC. Filled out from reference TRBV30 and TRBJ2-6, the complete variable domain reads SQTIHQWPATLVQPVGSPLSLECTVEGTSNPNLYWYRQAAGRGLQLLFYSVGIGQISSEVPQNLSASRPQDRQFILSSKKLLLSDSGFYLCAWSVSQESRGWSGANVLTFGAGSRLTVL.

This clonotype was recorded many times. V gene TRBV7-9 combines with J gene TRBJ2-1; TRBD2 matches 13 bases. J gave up 0 bases and V 6 bases, and 8 bases lay outside the gene matches. Germline lookup yields CDR1 SEHNR and CDR2 FQNEAQ (reference sequence). This CDR3 is 18 amino acids long. The CDR3 coding sequence is TGTGCCAGCAGATTACTAGCGGGAGGGTCCCTCTCCTACAATGAGCAGTTCTTC. Encoded protein: CASRLLAGGSLSYNEQFF.

This clonotype was seen ten or more times. This chain uses TRBV29-1 with TRBJ2-2; 13 bases are shared with TRBD2. The V gene end was trimmed by 7 bases and the J gene end by 4 bases; junction bases not matched to a gene: 6. CDR3 size: 15 residues. Germline CDR1 is SQVTM and CDR2 is ANQGSEA. This CDR3 is CSGGTSGMGTGELFF. The CDR3 region has the DNA TGCAGCGGCGGGACTAGCGGGATGGGCACCGGGGAGCTGTTTTTT.

This rearrangement joins TRBV4-1 to TRBJ2-5; 7 bases match TRBD2. V was clipped by 1 base and J by 5 bases; unmatched bases: 1. Germline V gene sequence: CDR1 MGHRA, CDR2 YSYEKL. CDR3 size: 13 residues. The CDR3 reads CASSQVSGETQYF. The CDR3 nucleotides are TGCGCCAGCAGCCAAGTTAGCGGGGAGACCCAGTACTTC.

This clonotype was seen repeatedly, ten times or more. V is TRBV5-4 and J is TRBJ2-3; D is uncertain. Germline values: CDR1 SGHNT, CDR2 YYREEE (reference sequence). The CDR3 length is 13 residues. Trimming left V 6 bases short and J 6 bases short, with 14 bases between. The CDR3 nucleotides read TGTGCCAGCACTCCAAAGTTGGGGGATACGCAGTATTTT. This translates into CASTPKLGDTQYF.

This clonotype was picked up many times. The chain employs TRBV11-2 and TRBJ2-1; 14 bases are a match to TRBD2. V lost 5 bases, J lost 6 bases, and 9 bases stayed unmatched. The CDR3 is made up of 17 amino acids. The germline gives CDR1 SGHAT, CDR2 FQNNGV. The CDR3 sequence: CASSPSTSGRAFNEQFF. The CDR3 DNA reads TGTGCCAGCAGCCCCTCGACTAGCGGGAGGGCCTTCAATGAGCAGTTCTTC.

This clonotype has a count of ten or more. The chain carries TRBV12-3 or TRBV12-4 and TRBJ2-1, with D possibly TRBD1 on 6 matching bases. V lost 3 bases and J lost 7, with 16 bases in between. The CDR3 contains 15 residues. CDR3 sequence reads: CASSFRAGGTNEQFF. CDR3 bases: TGTGCCAGCAGTTTTAGGGCTGGGGGCACGAATGAGCAGTTCTTC.

This clonotype was found many times. The rearrangement joins TRBV11-2 to TRBJ2-3, with 9 bases aligning to TRBD1. The length of the CDR3 is 15 residues. Per the germline V gene, CDR1 is SGHAT and CDR2 is FQNNGV. The trim removed 6 bases at V and 3 bases at J, leaving 7 bases unmatched. CDR3 coding DNA: TGTGCCAGCAGGGAAATGGGACAGGGAACAGATACGCAGTATTTT. It specifies CASREMGQGTDTQYF.

At least ten counts were recorded for this clonotype. The chain has TRBV29-1 and TRBJ2-3, with 8 bases fitting TRBD2. V lost 0 bases and J lost 4; bases outside the gene matches: 9. Germline V gene lookup returns CDR1 SQVTM and CDR2 ANQGSEA. This CDR3 region has 16 residues. The CDR3: CSVEDLTSEEADTQYF. The CDR3 bases are TGCAGCGTTGAAGACCTGACTAGCGAAGAGGCAGATACGCAGTATTTT.

The rearrangement links TRBV19 to TRBJ2-7; 7 bases are a match to TRBD1. V was pared by 6 bases and J by 2 bases, with 10 bases of the junction left unmatched. The CDR3 is made up of 15 amino acids. Germline CDR1 and CDR2: LNHDA and SQIVND (reference sequence). CDR3 protein: CASRERDSPTYEQYF. The CDR3 DNA is TGTGCCAGTAGGGAACGGGACAGCCCTACCTACGAGCAGTACTTC.

CDR3 DNA sequence: TGCAGTGCTAGAGATATAATAGCGGGGGAAAGCTCCTACGAGCAGTACTTC. It encodes CSARDIIAGESSYEQYF. This chain connects TRBV20-1 to TRBJ2-7; 9 bases are shared with TRBD2. Germline V gene lookup returns CDR1 DFQATT and CDR2 SNEGSKA (reference sequence). The CDR3 sequence is 17 residues long. Trimming took 0 bases from V and 0 from J; bases not matched to a gene: 9.

This clonotype was counted many times. The rearrangement joins TRBV4-2 to TRBJ2-2; D is uncertain. CDR1 and CDR2 (germline): LGHNA, YNFKEQ. Trimming stripped 8 bases from V and 4 bases from J, with 8 bases between. The length of the CDR3 is 12 residues. The DNA of the CDR3 is TGTGCCAGCTTTTCCGCCACCGGGGAGCTGTTTTTT. Amino acid sequence: CASFSATGELFF.

CDR3 nucleotides: TGTGCCAGCAGACCCTACAGGACTTCCTACGAGCAGTACTTC. The encoded protein is CASRPYRTSYEQYF. The chain joins TRBV27 to TRBJ2-7; D possibly uses TRBD1 or TRBD2 (5 bases each). The CDR3 contains 14 residues. Trimming took off 6 bases at V and 1 base at J, with 13 bases between the two ends. Germline CDR1 is MNHEY and CDR2 is SMNVEV (reference sequence).

This clonotype was seen many times. The rearrangement uses TRBV10-3 and TRBJ2-5, with TRBD2 as a possible D gene (5 bases). Germline V gene sequence: CDR1 ENHRY, CDR2 SYGVKD. The CDR3 has 13 residues. V dropped 8 bases and J dropped 4 bases, with 14 bases sitting between them. CDR3 loop: CAIDDEGSETQYF. DNA for the CDR3: TGTGCCATCGACGATGAGGGTTCAGAGACCCAGTACTTC.

DNA for the CDR3: TGCAGTGCCCTAGGCGTTGGGCTGGGACGGAACACTGAAGCTTTCTTT. Its protein product is CSALGVGLGRNTEAFF. The V call is TRBV20-1, the J call TRBJ1-1; D perhaps matches TRBD1 (5 bases). V lost 6 bases and J 1 base, leaving 21 bases between the germline ends. This CDR3 is built from 16 residues. Per the germline V gene, CDR1 is DFQATT and CDR2 is SNEGSKA (reference sequence).

This clonotype was found once. This may be a read error: a much more frequent sequence differs by one nucleotide. The chain joins TRBV18 to TRBJ2-7; weak D call: TRBD2 (6 bases). CDR3 length equals 18 residues. Germline-derived CDR1 and CDR2 are KGHSH and LQKENI. This chain's CDR3 is CASSPLSSLGGTSCEQYF. CDR3 coding DNA: TGTGCCAGCTCACCACTTTCGAGTCTGGGGGGAACTTCCTGCGAGCAGTACTTC.

This clonotype was picked up many times. V usage is TRBV6-5 and J usage is TRBJ1-4; 7 nucleotides line up with TRBD1. Germline V gene lookup returns CDR1 MNHEY and CDR2 SVGAGI. V gave up 5 bases and J gave up 5 bases; unmatched junction bases: 11. The CDR3 runs 16 residues. The CDR3 protein is CASSRVGTVLNEKLFF. CDR3 DNA: TGTGCCAGCAGTCGGGTCGGGACAGTATTAAATGAAAAACTGTTTTTT.

Comment on this clonotype: This could be a read error, since a much larger clone is one nucleotide away. This chain links TRBV10-2 with TRBJ2-2; 7 nucleotides line up with TRBD1. Germline V gene lookup returns CDR1 WSHSY and CDR2 SAAADI. With V trimmed by 4 bases and J by 4 bases, 9 bases remained unmatched. CDR3 length equals 16 residues. As DNA, the CDR3 is TGCGCCAGCAGTGGGTGGAAACAGGGGAGCACCGGGGAGCTGTTTTTT. Encoded protein: CASSGWKQGSTGELFF.

This clonotype has a count of ten or more. The chain couples TRBV20-1 to TRBJ2-1; D may correspond to TRBD1 or TRBD2 (7 bases each). CDR3 length: 19 amino acids. The germline gives CDR1 DFQATT, CDR2 SNEGSKA (reference sequence). Trimming took 1 base from V and 2 from J, leaving 24 bases between them. CDR3 coding DNA: TGCAGTGCTAGAGGAGCCGGGCCCCAGGGGGGGGGGACCTACAATGAGCAGTTCTTC. Translating gives CSARGAGPQGGGTYNEQFF.

Comment on this clonotype: Being one base from a much bigger clone, this may be a read error. The rearrangement joins TRBV12-3 or TRBV12-4 to TRBJ2-1; 7 nucleotides align to TRBD1. The CDR3 extends over 16 amino acids. In DNA form, the CDR3 reads TGTGCCAGCAGTTTCCTGGGACAGACTTCCTACAATGAGCAGTCCTTC. This gives the protein CASSFLGQTSYNEQSF.

Only a few counts were recorded for this clonotype. The chain uses TRBV6-1 and TRBJ2-5, with D perhaps matching TRBD2 (6 bases). With 7 bases removed from V and 5 bases from J, the gap between germline ends came to 23 bases. CDR1 MNHNS and CDR2 SASEGT come from the germline V gene. This CDR3 region has 16 residues. The CDR3 DNA sequence: TGTGCCAGCAACCGAAGGGGAGGTAGGGTTGGTGAGACCCAGTACTTC. This codes for CASNRRGGRVGETQYF.

This clonotype was seen many times. This chain uses TRBV28 with TRBJ2-4; D is possibly TRBD1 (6 bases). CDR3 length equals 17 residues. The germline V gene encodes CDR1 MDHEN and CDR2 SYDVKM. Deletions cut 4 bases from V and 0 bases from J, with 16 bases between. The CDR3 reads CASSSLDRILAKNIQYF. The CDR3 nucleotides read TGTGCCAGCAGTTCTTTGGACAGAATTCTAGCCAAAAACATTCAGTACTTC. Together with reference TRBV28 and TRBJ2-4, the CDR3 gives the full variable domain: DVKVTQSSRYLVKRTGEKVFLECVQDMDHENMFWYRQDPGLGLRLIYFSYDVKMKEKGDIPEGYSVSREKKERFSLILESASTNQTSMYLCASSSLDRILAKNIQYFGAGTRLSVL.

This clonotype was observed a few times. The chain has TRBV9 and TRBJ2-5, with TRBD2 matching over 11 bases. The CDR3 is 15 residues long. J lost 4 bases, V lost 3 bases, and 5 bases had no gene match. Germline values: CDR1 SGDLS, CDR2 YYNGEE. As DNA, the CDR3 is TGTGCCAGCAGCGCCTTCACTAGCGGGAGAGAGACCCAGTACTTC. Protein sequence: CASSAFTSGRETQYF. The full variable domain, completed using reference TRBV9 and TRBJ2-5, is DSGVTQTPKHLITATGQRVTLRCSPRSGDLSVYWYQQSLDQGLQFLIQYYNGEERAKGNILERFSAQQFPDLHSELNLSSLELGDSALYFCASSAFTSGRETQYFGPGTRLLVL.